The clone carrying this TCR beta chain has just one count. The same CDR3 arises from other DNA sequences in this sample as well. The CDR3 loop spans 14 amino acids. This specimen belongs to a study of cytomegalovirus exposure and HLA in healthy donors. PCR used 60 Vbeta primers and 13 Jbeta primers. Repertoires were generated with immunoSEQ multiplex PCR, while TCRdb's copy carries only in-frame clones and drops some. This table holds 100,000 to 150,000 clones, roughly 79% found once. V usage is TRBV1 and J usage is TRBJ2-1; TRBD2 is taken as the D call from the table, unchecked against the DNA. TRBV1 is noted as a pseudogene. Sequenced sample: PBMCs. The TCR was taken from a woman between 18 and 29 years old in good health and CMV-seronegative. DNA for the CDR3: TGCACCAGCAGCCAACGGACTAGCGGCAATGAGCAGTTCTTC. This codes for CTSSQRTSGNEQFF.